This entry features one T cell receptor (beta chain) sequence. Its antigen is unidentified. Sequencing used immunoSEQ multiplex PCR; TCRdb keeps in-frame clones, though not all of them. This table has around 2.3 million clones, under 97% appearing once. This specimen belongs to a study of shared clonotypes between healthy human individuals. General observations from the study: Clonotypes not shared had lower generation probabilities than those common to all four donors. Memory subsets generally showed lower estimated richness than naive subsets. Among four donors, approximately 5% of naive CD4 clonotypes were found in common.

The CDR3 loop spans 14 amino acids. V dropped 2 bases and J dropped 2 bases, with 9 bases sitting between them. In germline, CDR1 is LGHNA, CDR2 YSLEER. This clonotype originated in a man aged 18 to 29 in good health. Sequenced sample: naive CD4+ T cells sorted from blood. Subset denoted: CD45RA+ positively selected. V is TRBV4-3 and J is TRBJ1-1; maybe TRBD1 (6 bases). The CDR3 nucleotides are TGCGCCAGCAGCCAACCGGGGGCTAACACTGAAGCTTTCTTT. Amino acid sequence: CASSQPGANTEAFF.